This T cell receptor beta chain was captured by sequencing in a study of T-cell reconstitution after alpha-beta-depleted transplantation in children. The CDR3 totals 15 residues. J lost 6 bases, V lost 2 bases, and 7 bases had no gene match. This clonotype was observed many times. Unique molecular identifiers were incorporated when the TCRbeta library was constructed. TCRdb reprocessed the PCR reads with MiXCR, giving one entry per CDR3 protein. Of around 600,000 distinct CDR3 sequences listed, under 12% are singletons. The genes are TRBV12-3 or TRBV12-4 and TRBJ2-3, with 8 positions matching TRBD2. The receptor was derived from a human donor who donated a stem cell graft to a child with acute myeloid leukemia. The starting material was PBMCs from the stem cell graft donor, obtained from the stem cell graft. CDR3 residues: CASSLSGRALDTQYF. In nucleotides, the CDR3 is TGTGCCAGCAGTTTATCCGGGAGGGCTTTGGATACGCAGTATTTT.